Below are 26 T cell receptor beta chains sequenced from a single sample in a study of identical twins. TCRdb used MiXCR to reprocess the 5' RACE reads, holding one entry per CDR3 protein. The sample has about 470,000 distinct CDR3 sequences, about 24% seen once; the top ten hold roughly 2.8%. This sample also belongs to another study, concerning T cells expressing NK-cell markers.

Material: CD4+ T cells sorted from blood. These receptors came from a woman under 30 in good health.

V usage is TRBV20-1 and J usage is TRBJ2-3; 10 bases fit TRBD2. This CDR3 is 12 amino acids long. V shed 5 bases and J 4 bases; nucleotides not matched to a gene: 0. The germline V gene has CDR1 DFQATT and CDR2 SNEGSKA (reference sequence). CDR3 sequence: CSALAGADTQYF. The DNA of the CDR3 is TGCAGTGCTCTAGCGGGAGCAGATACGCAGTATTTT.

This clonotype was counted ten times or more. V and J are TRBV5-1 and TRBJ2-3; no clear D. Germline CDR1 SGHRS, CDR2 YFSETQ. The CDR3 extends over 13 amino acids. V gave up 6 bases and J gave up 0 bases, with 8 bases separating them. CDR3 coding DNA: TGCGCCAGCACTACCGGAAGCACAGATACGCAGTATTTT. Translating gives CASTTGSTDTQYF. Full variable domain (rest looked up from reference TRBV5-1 and TRBJ2-3): KAGVTQTPRYLIKTRGQQVTLSCSPISGHRSVSWYQQTPGQGLQFLFEYFSETQRNKGNFPGRFSGRQFSNSRSEMNVSTLELGDSALYLCASTTGSTDTQYFGPGTRLTVL.

This clonotype was recorded a few times. This sequence joins TRBV6-6 and TRBJ2-7; D may be TRBD1 (6 bases). V was pared by 8 bases and J by 4 bases, with 15 bases between. The CDR3 is 13 amino acids. Germline values: CDR1 MNHNY, CDR2 SVGAGI (reference sequence). The CDR3 sequence: CASRGGLGYEQYF. The CDR3 DNA reads TGTGCCAGCCGAGGGGGATTAGGGTACGAGCAGTACTTC.

This clonotype was recorded a few times. For the CDR3, the DNA is TGTGCCAGCAGCTTATTGGCTGCGGGAGGGCCTACGGAGCAGTACTTC. This sequence encodes CASSLLAAGGPTEQYF. The V gene is TRBV7-6, the J gene TRBJ2-7, with 9 bases matching TRBD2. Losses at the gene ends were 2 bases for V and 7 bases for J; bases not matched to a gene: 12. The CDR3 consists of 16 residues. In germline, CDR1 is SGHVS, CDR2 FNYEAQ.

Relative to its sample, this clonotype is medium-sized (0.01 to 0.1%). The junction shows a germline mismatch at one end, possibly a read error. The rearrangement links TRBV29-1 to TRBJ1-2; 8 nucleotides align to TRBD1. In germline, CDR1 is SQVTM, CDR2 ANQGSEA. The length of the CDR3 is 11 residues. This chain's CDR3 is CSVSGTGVFLF. As DNA, the CDR3 is TGCAGCGTTTCGGGGACAGGCGTTTTCCTCTTC.

The rearrangement links TRBV20-1 to TRBJ2-5; TRBD2 matches 7 bases. The CDR3 consists of 15 residues. J lost 1 base, V lost 0 bases, and 5 bases had no gene match. Germline loops: CDR1 DFQATT, CDR2 SNEGSKA (reference sequence). CDR3 DNA sequence: TGCAGTGCTAGAGAACCTGGGAGGGTCCAAGAGACCCAGTACTTC. This translates into CSAREPGRVQETQYF.

CDR3 residues: CASSLAAQITDTQYF. The CDR3 DNA follows: TGCGCCAGCAGCTTGGCAGCTCAGATCACAGATACGCAGTATTTT. V and J are TRBV5-1 and TRBJ2-3; D gene unclear. This CDR3 comprises 15 residues. Germline values: CDR1 SGHRS, CDR2 YFSETQ. Trimming left V 0 bases short and J 2 bases short, with 10 bases between.

The CDR3 loop is CASSQGWRQGRYGYTF. CDR3 coding DNA: TGCGCCAGCAGCCAAGGATGGAGACAGGGACGCTATGGCTACACCTTC. V and J are TRBV4-1 and TRBJ1-2; 7 positions agree with TRBD1. Germline V gene data show CDR1 as MGHRA and CDR2 as YSYEKL. The CDR3 loop spans 16 amino acids. V lost 1 base and J lost 4; bases outside the gene matches: 9.

This clonotype was detected a few times. The V call is TRBV21-1, the J call TRBJ1-5; the D call in the table, TRBD1, was not verified against the DNA. TRBV21-1 is marked as a pseudogene. The CDR3 covers 16 residues. CDR3 coding DNA: TGTGCCAGCAGCCAACGGGACGGCTATAGCAATCAGCCCCAGCATTTT. It yields the protein CASSQRDGYSNQPQHF.

The gene calls are TRBV6-2 or TRBV6-3 and TRBJ2-7; 8 bases align to TRBD1. CDR1 and CDR2 from the germline V gene are MNHEY and SVGEGT. With V trimmed by 6 bases and J by 5 bases, 12 bases remained unmatched. This CDR3 spans 15 amino acids. CDR3 region: CASSPTPDRAHEQYF. The CDR3 coding sequence is TGTGCCAGCAGCCCCACTCCGGACAGGGCGCACGAGCAGTACTTC.

V gene TRBV7-9 combines with J gene TRBJ2-2, with unresolved D. This CDR3 comprises 14 residues. Trimming took 7 bases from V and 4 from J, leaving 13 bases between them. Germline V gives CDR1 SEHNR, CDR2 FQNEAQ (reference sequence). DNA for the CDR3: TGTGCCAGCACCTTGGGAACGACCACCGGGGAGCTGTTTTTT. This sequence encodes CASTLGTTTGELFF.

V is TRBV11-2 and J is TRBJ2-3; tentatively, D is TRBD2 (5 bases). Germline loops: CDR1 SGHAT, CDR2 FQNNGV. CDR3 length: 16 residues. V lost 5 bases to trimming and J lost 0 bases, with 15 bases between them. The CDR3 nucleotides are TGTGCCAGCAGCACGAACCGGGGAGTTAGCACAGATACGCAGTATTTT. Its translation: CASSTNRGVSTDTQYF. The variable domain in full, with the rest retrieved from reference TRBV11-2 and TRBJ2-3, is EAGVAQSPRYKIIEKRQSVAFWCNPISGHATLYWYQQILGQGPKLLIQFQNNGVVDDSQLPKDRFSAERLKGVDSTLKIQPAKLEDSAVYLCASSTNRGVSTDTQYFGPGTRLTVL.

Details on this clonotype: This likely comes from a read error, as the CDR3 has no conserved phenylalanine or tryptophan at its end. The limits of the CDR3 on the DNA are not certain, so only TCRdb's listed CDR3 is given. The chain uses TRBV20-1 and TRBJ2-7; the D segment call TRBD1 is taken from the table without a DNA check. The germline V gene encodes CDR1 DFQATT and CDR2 SNEGSKA (reference sequence). The CDR3 spans 12 amino acids, including both terminal residues. The CDR3 loop reads CSARAPDGEGAI.

This clonotype showed up just a few times. CDR3 residues: CSASLSGSGELFF. The CDR3 DNA reads as TGCAGTGCTAGTTTGTCCGGTTCCGGGGAGCTGTTTTTT. The chain joins TRBV20-1 to TRBJ2-2; no firm D call. CDR1 is DFQATT and CDR2 is SNEGSKA in the germline V gene (reference sequence). V gave up 3 bases and J gave up 6 bases, with 11 bases separating them. This CDR3 has 13 residues.

This clonotype came up a few times. The genes are TRBV27 and TRBJ1-5; D unclear. CDR3 length: 15 amino acids. From germline, CDR1 is MNHEY and CDR2 SMNVEV (reference sequence). Trimming took 6 bases from V and 0 from J, leaving 12 bases between them. The CDR3 region is CASSPNGDSNQPQHF. The CDR3 DNA is TGTGCCAGCAGCCCCAACGGTGATAGCAATCAGCCCCAGCATTTT.

This rearrangement joins TRBV20-1 to TRBJ2-1; TRBD2 agrees at 9 bases. Germline V gene sequence: CDR1 DFQATT, CDR2 SNEGSKA (reference sequence). There are 16 residues in the CDR3. The ends lost 3 bases at V and 5 bases at J; junction bases unmatched: 11. CDR3 sequence reads: CSASRWKRGAHNEQFF. In nucleotides, the CDR3 is TGCAGTGCTAGTCGCTGGAAGCGGGGGGCCCACAATGAGCAGTTCTTC.

The chain couples TRBV7-8 to TRBJ2-2; 7 bases line up with TRBD1. This CDR3 has 15 amino acids. Germline assignment: CDR1 SGHVS and CDR2 FQNEAQ. J lost 5 bases, V lost 5 bases, and 8 bases had no gene match. CDR3 in DNA: TGTGCCAGCAGCGTTGACAGGGTGGGGACCGGGGAGCTGTTTTTT. It yields the protein CASSVDRVGTGELFF.

This clonotype was counted only a few times. V and J are TRBV6-5 and TRBJ2-7; 13 nucleotides match TRBD2. Germline V gene lookup returns CDR1 MNHEY and CDR2 SVGAGI. V lost 6 bases and J lost 2; bases outside the gene matches: 4. CDR3 length: 15 amino acids. DNA of the CDR3: TGTGCCAGCAGACCCGGACTAGCGGGAGCCTACGAGCAGTACTTC. It yields the protein CASRPGLAGAYEQYF.

This chain joins TRBV5-4 and TRBJ2-1; no clear D gene. The CDR3 has 15 residues. Trimming removed 0 bases from V and 8 bases from J, with 15 bases in between. Per germline, CDR1 SGHNT and CDR2 YYREEE (reference sequence). The CDR3 nucleotides read TGTGCCAGCAGCTTGGCTGGGTTTCTCTCGGATGAGCAGTTCTTC. Translating it yields CASSLAGFLSDEQFF. The whole variable domain, remainder taken from reference TRBV5-4 and TRBJ2-1, is ETGVTQSPTHLIKTRGQQVTLRCSSQSGHNTVSWYQQALGQGPQFIFQYYREEENGRGNFPPRFSGLQFPNYSSELNVNALELDDSALYLCASSLAGFLSDEQFFGPGTRLTVL.

This clonotype was seen only once. The rearrangement joins TRBV5-1 to TRBJ2-7; D unresolved. Germline V CDR1 and CDR2: SGHRS, YFSETQ. This CDR3 comprises 13 residues. The germline V and J ends were trimmed by 0 bases and 3 bases, with 7 bases remaining between them. This CDR3 is CASSLDTFYEQYF. As DNA, the CDR3 is TGCGCCAGCAGCTTGGACACCTTCTACGAGCAGTACTTC.

The V gene is TRBV27, the J gene TRBJ1-1; perhaps TRBD1 as D (6 bases). Germline lookup yields CDR1 MNHEY and CDR2 SMNVEV (reference sequence). V lost 7 bases, J lost 1 base, and 10 bases lay in between. The CDR3 loop spans 13 amino acids. The CDR3 DNA reads TGTGCCAGCAAGGACAGACCGAACACTGAAGCTTTCTTT. Its protein product is CASKDRPNTEAFF.

This clonotype has a handful of counts. Here the CDR3 DNA reads TGTGCCAGCAGTTTGCCCTGGGGGCCAGGCACAGATACGCAGTATTTT. It translates to CASSLPWGPGTDTQYF. J is TRBJ2-3 and V is TRBV12-3 or TRBV12-4, with a weak D call TRBD1 (6 bases). CDR3 length: 16 amino acids. The V end lost 3 bases, the J end lost 1 base, and 14 bases lay between the germline ends.

The chain recombines TRBV19 with TRBJ2-3; no clear D. Trimming stripped 6 bases from V and 2 bases from J, with 15 bases between. The V gene's germline CDR1 is LNHDA and CDR2 SQIVND (reference sequence). This CDR3 contains 15 residues. Here the CDR3 reads CASSLDTEPTDTQYF. The DNA for the CDR3 is TGTGCCAGTAGCCTTGACACGGAGCCCACAGATACGCAGTATTTT.

As DNA, the CDR3 is TGTGCCAGCTCACCCTTAGTGGGGAACACTGAAGCTTTCTTT. It translates to CASSPLVGNTEAFF. This chain links TRBV18 with TRBJ1-1, with no clear D. Deletions cut 3 bases from V and 1 base from J, with 9 bases between. This CDR3 contains 14 residues. In germline, CDR1 is KGHSH, CDR2 LQKENI. The complete variable domain, with remaining parts taken from reference TRBV18 and TRBJ1-1, reads NAGVMQNPRHLVRRRGQEARLRCSPMKGHSHVYWYRQLPEEGLKFMVYLQKENIIDESGMPKERFSAEFPKEGPSILRIQQVVRGDSAAYFCASSPLVGNTEAFFGQGTRLTVV.

The V and J genes are TRBV5-1 and TRBJ2-1, with 7 bases matching TRBD1. CDR3 size: 16 residues. J was trimmed by 2 bases and V by 0 bases; bases with no gene match: 5. Per the germline V gene, CDR1 is SGHRS and CDR2 is YFSETQ. CDR3 protein: CASSLGGQGAYNEQFF. The CDR3 nucleotides read TGCGCCAGCAGCTTGGGTGGCCAGGGGGCCTACAATGAGCAGTTCTTC.

The V gene is TRBV5-1, the J gene TRBJ2-3; D call uncertain. V was clipped by 0 bases and J by 3 bases, with 8 bases between them. Looked up from germline, CDR1 is SGHRS and CDR2 is YFSETQ. The CDR3 consists of 14 residues. This CDR3 reads CASSLDLQTDTQYF. Written as DNA, the CDR3 is TGCGCCAGCAGCTTGGACCTCCAGACAGATACGCAGTATTTT.